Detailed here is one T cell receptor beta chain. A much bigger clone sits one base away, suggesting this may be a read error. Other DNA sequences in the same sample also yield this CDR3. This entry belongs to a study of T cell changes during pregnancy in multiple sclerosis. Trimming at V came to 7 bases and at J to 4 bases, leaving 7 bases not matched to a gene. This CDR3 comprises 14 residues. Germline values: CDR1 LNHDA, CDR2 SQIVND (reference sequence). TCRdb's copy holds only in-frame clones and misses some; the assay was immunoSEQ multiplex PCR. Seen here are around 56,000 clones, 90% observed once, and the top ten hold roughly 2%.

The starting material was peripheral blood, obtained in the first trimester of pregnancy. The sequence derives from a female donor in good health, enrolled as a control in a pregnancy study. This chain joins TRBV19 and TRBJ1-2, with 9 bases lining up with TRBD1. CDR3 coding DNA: TGTGCCAGTAACCCGGGACAGGGTACCTATGGCTACACCTTC. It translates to CASNPGQGTYGYTF.